This TCR beta chain was found in a study of blood T cell repertoires in COVID-19. Study context: Sample material is recorded as cDNA or gDNA derived from T cells, B-cell-depleted T cells, or PBMCs.

The CDR3 sequence is 15 residues long. Germline lookup yields CDR1 SGHNT and CDR2 YYREEE (reference sequence). Trimming at V came to 5 bases and at J to 4 bases, leaving 7 bases not matched to a gene. As handled by the study authors: Reference gene primer amplification gave estimated nucleated cell counts. TCRdb keeps only in-frame clones here, not all; method: immunoSEQ multiplex PCR. Clone size and V and J calls were adopted from that table, with D and trimming inferred from the DNA. The sample lists about 300,000 clones, roughly nine tenths seen once, with roughly 2% in the top ten. The V and J genes are TRBV5-4 and TRBJ2-2, with 8 bases identical to TRBD2. What was sequenced was peripheral blood. This TCR derives from a man younger than 35 with active or convalescent COVID-19. The chain's CDR3 is CASRSGGGGTGELFF. CDR3 sequence (DNA): TGTGCCAGCAGAAGCGGGGGCGGCGGCACCGGGGAGCTGTTTTTT.